Shown below are 27 T cell receptor beta chains from a single sample sequenced in a study of OX40 agonist ivuxolimab in advanced cancers. Sequencing was performed with immunoSEQ multiplex PCR; in TCRdb, only in-frame clones are kept and a portion is missing. The repertoire consists of under 80,000 clones, with 93% occurring once and the leading ten covering less than 8%. The material sequenced was CD4+ or CD8+ T cells sorted from blood, taken in a trial of the OX40 agonist ivuxolimab. These receptors came from an adult with an advanced solid tumor such as melanoma, head and neck, liver or kidney cancer.

The chain joins TRBV5-6 to TRBJ1-1; perhaps TRBD1 as D (6 bases). Trimming pared 7 bases from V and 6 bases from J, leaving 13 bases between. Germline V gene data show CDR1 as SGHDT and CDR2 as YYEEEE. The length of the CDR3 is 12 residues. CDR3 in amino acids: CASLGARAEAFF. The CDR3 DNA reads as TGTGCCAGCTTGGGGGCGAGGGCTGAAGCTTTCTTT.

This sequence joins TRBV4-1 and TRBJ2-7, with D maybe TRBD1 (6 bases). V was clipped by 0 bases and J by 3 bases, with 18 bases between them. The CDR3 runs to 17 residues. CDR1 and CDR2 (germline): MGHRA, YSYEKL. The CDR3 here is CASSQDRSGQTLYEQYF. DNA for the CDR3: TGCGCCAGCAGCCAAGATAGGAGCGGACAGACCCTCTACGAGCAGTACTTC.

V usage is TRBV5-4 and J usage is TRBJ2-5, with D tentatively TRBD1 (5 bases). Trimming stripped 2 bases from V and 8 bases from J, with 7 bases between. This CDR3 spans 11 amino acids. Germline V gene lookup returns CDR1 SGHNT and CDR2 YYREEE (reference sequence). CDR3 amino acids: CASSLGVTQYF. The CDR3 DNA sequence: TGTGCCAGCAGCTTAGGGGTTACCCAGTACTTC.

J is TRBJ1-2 and V is TRBV4-1; D remains ambiguous. The germline V and J ends were trimmed by 0 bases and 6 bases, with 23 bases remaining between them. The CDR3 is 18 residues long. From germline, CDR1 is MGHRA and CDR2 YSYEKL. The chain's CDR3 is CASSQDWMADSQPNGYTF. The CDR3 DNA is TGCGCCAGCAGCCAAGATTGGATGGCCGATTCACAGCCAAATGGCTACACCTTC.

The J gene is TRBJ1-1, the V gene TRBV11-2; TRBD1 might be the D (5 bases). The CDR3 length is 16 residues. Between the trimmed V and J ends, which lost 8 bases and 6 bases, there was a span of 25 bases. Germline V gene lookup returns CDR1 SGHAT and CDR2 FQNNGV. In nucleotides, the CDR3 is TGTGCCAGCCAAGGGGCGCCAGGGTTCGATCTTCCTGAAGCTTTCTTT. The encoded protein is CASQGAPGFDLPEAFF.

This rearrangement joins TRBV4-3 to TRBJ1-2; 8 bases fit TRBD1. CDR3 length: 15 residues. J lost 4 bases, V lost 0 bases, and 4 bases had no gene match. CDR1 and CDR2 (germline): LGHNA, YSLEER. The CDR3 nucleotides are TGCGCCAGCAGCCAAGAATCCCAGGGGGCCTATGGCTACACCTTC. It is translated as CASSQESQGAYGYTF.

The chain has TRBV13 and TRBJ2-1; 9 bases align to TRBD1. Germline CDR1 and CDR2: PRHDT and FYEKMQ (reference sequence). J gave up 14 bases and V 5 bases, and 16 bases lay outside the gene matches. This CDR3 is 15 amino acids long. The CDR3 here is CASSRGRNLDRGEFF. The DNA for the CDR3 is TGTGCCAGCAGCCGCGGAAGGAACCTCGACAGGGGGGAGTTCTTC.

V gene TRBV7-2 combines with J gene TRBJ1-3, with D unresolved. The V gene's germline CDR1 is SGHTA and CDR2 FQGNSA. This CDR3 is built from 18 residues. The V and J ends lost 5 bases and 0 bases respectively, with 20 bases between them. The CDR3 loop is CASSPRTWTLYSGNTIYF. The CDR3, as DNA: TGTGCCAGCAGCCCGCGGACTTGGACTCTTTACTCTGGAAACACCATATATTTT.

A few counts support this clone. The junction does not match germline at one end; this may be a read error. The rearrangement uses TRBV7-7 and TRBJ2-5; 8 nucleotides align to TRBD1. The germline V gene encodes CDR1 SSHAT and CDR2 FNYEAQ (reference sequence). The CDR3 consists of 14 residues. The CDR3 region has the DNA TGTGCTAGCAGCTTCGGACAGGGCCAAGAGACCCAGTACTTC. This gives the protein CASSFGQGQETQYF.

The CDR3 DNA is TGCAGCGTTGAAATGTTAGTCGGGGGGCCGGATTATGGCTACACCTTC. Protein product: CSVEMLVGGPDYGYTF. V is TRBV29-1 and J is TRBJ1-2, with a tentative D call TRBD1 (6 bases). CDR1 and CDR2 from the germline V gene are SQVTM and ANQGSEA. Trimming stripped 2 bases from V and 5 bases from J, with 21 bases between. This CDR3 is 16 amino acids long. The full variable domain, with the rest looked up from reference TRBV29-1 and TRBJ1-2, is SAVISQKPSRDICQRGTSLTIQCQVDSQVTMMFWYRQQPGQSLTLIATANQGSEATYESGFVIDKFPISRPNLTFSTLTVSNMSPEDSSIYLCSVEMLVGGPDYGYTFGSGTRLTVV.

This clone was picked up one time. The chain is built from TRBV19 and TRBJ2-3; no firm D call. Trimming removed 1 base from V and 3 bases from J, with 11 bases in between. Germline V gives CDR1 LNHDA, CDR2 SQIVND (reference sequence). CDR3 length: 15 residues. The CDR3 here is CASSIVNRATDTQYF. CDR3 in DNA: TGTGCCAGTAGTATAGTAAATCGGGCGACAGATACGCAGTATTTT.

As to this clone: One end of the junction varies from germline; a read error may be responsible. The chain is built from TRBV28 and TRBJ2-7; D assignment may be TRBD1 or TRBD2 (6 bases each). The length of the CDR3 is 12 residues. Germline V lookup: CDR1 MDHEN, CDR2 SYDVKM. The CDR3: CATDRSAGEQYF. Here the CDR3 DNA reads TGCGCCACTGACAGGTCCGCGGGGGAGCAGTACTTC.

J is TRBJ1-3 and V is TRBV27; D may be TRBD1 (5 bases). Germline V gene sequence: CDR1 MNHEY, CDR2 SMNVEV (reference sequence). The CDR3 has 14 residues. The V gene lost 4 bases and the J gene lost 3 bases, with 10 bases spanning the gap. In DNA form, the CDR3 reads TGTGCCAGCAGTTCGCGAGGGGTTGGAAACACCATATATTTT. Protein sequence: CASSSRGVGNTIYF.

The chain couples TRBV5-1 to TRBJ1-2; 7 bases map to TRBD1. The CDR3 is 15 residues long. The trim removed 0 bases at V and 4 bases at J, leaving 6 bases unmatched. In germline, CDR1 is SGHRS, CDR2 YFSETQ. CDR3 nucleotides: TGCGCCAGCAGCTTGGGAAAGGGACAGTCCTATGGCTACACCTTC. The encoded protein is CASSLGKGQSYGYTF.

This clone has just one count. This rearrangement joins TRBV9 to TRBJ2-1, with D perhaps matching TRBD2 (6 bases). CDR1 and CDR2 from the germline V gene are SGDLS and YYNGEE. Trimming removed 0 bases from V and 1 base from J, with 8 bases in between. The CDR3 totals 15 residues. CDR3 bases: TGTGCCAGCAGCGTAGACGGGGGATCCTACAATGAGCAGTTCTTC. Encoded protein: CASSVDGGSYNEQFF.

The chain couples TRBV6-1 to TRBJ2-4; D possibly matches TRBD1 or TRBD2 (5 bases each). Germline CDR1 MNHNS, CDR2 SASEGT. Trimming took 3 bases from V and 1 from J, leaving 16 bases between them. This CDR3 spans 17 amino acids. The CDR3 bases are TGTGCCAGCAGTGAGTTTGGGGGATTATTGGCCAAAAACATTCAGTACTTC. Its protein product is CASSEFGGLLAKNIQYF.

The chain is built from TRBV10-2 and TRBJ1-1; no reliable D call. The ends were cut back, 6 bases at V and 1 base at J, with 12 bases in the middle. The CDR3 length is 14 residues. The germline V gene has CDR1 WSHSY and CDR2 SAAADI. CDR3 sequence reads: CASRAGFSNTEAFF. DNA of the CDR3: TGCGCCAGCAGAGCGGGGTTCTCGAACACTGAAGCTTTCTTT.

This chain joins TRBV27 and TRBJ2-2, with D possibly TRBD1 on 5 matching bases. CDR3 length: 15 residues. The V gene lost 2 bases and the J gene lost 8 bases, with 15 bases spanning the gap. Germline V CDR1 and CDR2: MNHEY, SMNVEV (reference sequence). CDR3: CASSLKGRARGELFF. As DNA, the CDR3 is TGTGCCAGCAGTTTAAAGGGCAGGGCCAGGGGGGAGCTGTTTTTT.

This chain connects TRBV29-1 to TRBJ2-7; TRBD2 might be the D (5 bases). V was shortened by 5 bases and J by 7 bases, with 15 bases between the two germline ends. The germline V gene has CDR1 SQVTM and CDR2 ANQGSEA. The CDR3 covers 12 residues. DNA of the CDR3: TGCAGCGTTTTAGCGAATACTGGTGAGCAGTACTTC. Translated, it gives CSVLANTGEQYF.

The gene calls are TRBV7-8 and TRBJ2-3, with D possibly matching TRBD1 (5 bases). V was cut by 7 bases and J by 0 bases, with 8 bases left in between. CDR1 is SGHVS and CDR2 is FQNEAQ in the germline V gene. The CDR3 extends over 13 amino acids. In DNA, the CDR3 is TGTGCCAGCACCGCAGGGAGCACAGATACGCAGTATTTT. It yields the protein CASTAGSTDTQYF.

This clone was recorded a few times. The chain recombines TRBV19 with TRBJ1-5; maybe TRBD1 (6 bases). There are 17 residues in the CDR3. Germline values: CDR1 LNHDA, CDR2 SQIVND (reference sequence). Trimming took 8 bases from V and 5 from J, leaving 25 bases between them. The CDR3 loop is CASSLYRGARGDQPQHF. The CDR3 region has the DNA TGTGCCAGTTCCCTGTACCGGGGCGCGAGGGGGGATCAGCCCCAGCATTTT.

The chain combines TRBV5-6 with TRBJ1-1; D is undetermined. Trimming shortened V by 0 bases and J by 1 base, and 7 bases separated the two germline ends. The CDR3 extends over 14 amino acids. Germline loops: CDR1 SGHDT, CDR2 YYEEEE. DNA for the CDR3: TGTGCCAGCAGCTTGGGGGGTGGGAACACTGAAGCTTTCTTT. This encodes CASSLGGGNTEAFF.

The rearrangement links TRBV29-1 to TRBJ2-7, with D possibly TRBD1 on 6 matching bases. The CDR3 is 13 amino acids. CDR1 SQVTM and CDR2 ANQGSEA come from the germline V gene. Deletions cut 6 bases from V and 3 bases from J, with 15 bases between. The CDR3 sequence: CSVRQDPSYEQYF. In DNA, the CDR3 is TGCAGCGTGCGACAGGATCCAAGCTACGAGCAGTACTTC.

The rearrangement uses TRBV9 and TRBJ1-1; D uncertain. The CDR3 is 14 amino acids. V lost 0 bases to trimming and J lost 4 bases, with 10 bases between them. Germline V gene sequence: CDR1 SGDLS, CDR2 YYNGEE. The CDR3: CASSVVSGGTEAFF. The DNA of the CDR3 is TGTGCCAGCAGCGTAGTGTCCGGAGGCACTGAAGCTTTCTTT. The full variable domain, its missing parts supplied by reference TRBV9 and TRBJ1-1, is DSGVTQTPKHLITATGQRVTLRCSPRSGDLSVYWYQQSLDQGLQFLIQYYNGEERAKGNILERFSAQQFPDLHSELNLSSLELGDSALYFCASSVVSGGTEAFFGQGTRLTVV.

The chain uses TRBV4-1 and TRBJ1-2, with no clear D. CDR1 is MGHRA and CDR2 is YSYEKL in the germline V gene. V was shortened by 4 bases and J by 5 bases, with 8 bases between the two germline ends. This CDR3 has 12 residues. The CDR3 loop reads CASSPDQYGYTF. The CDR3 nucleotides read TGCGCCAGCAGCCCTGACCAATATGGCTACACCTTC.

V gene TRBV19 combines with J gene TRBJ2-1; D unclear. This CDR3 is built from 13 residues. Deletions cut 6 bases from V and 7 bases from J, with 13 bases between. The germline V gene has CDR1 LNHDA and CDR2 SQIVND (reference sequence). CDR3 DNA: TGTGCCAGTAGAGAAGTAGACGGGAATGAGCAGTTCTTC. Its translation is CASREVDGNEQFF.

This chain uses TRBV15 with TRBJ2-3; no clear D gene. V lost 7 bases and J lost 6, with 17 bases in between. The germline V gene has CDR1 LNHNV and CDR2 YYDKDF (reference sequence). The CDR3 is made up of 14 amino acids. The CDR3 nucleotides read TGTGCCACCACATTCTTAGGGCTCATGGATACGCAGTATTTT. Amino acid sequence: CATTFLGLMDTQYF.